This passage covers 30 T cell receptor beta chains from one sample sequenced in a study of OX40 agonist ivuxolimab in advanced cancers. Repertoires were generated with immunoSEQ multiplex PCR, while TCRdb's copy carries only in-frame clones and drops some. The sample shows approximately 100,000 clones, about 80% of them seen only once. Sequences were derived from CD4+ or CD8+ T cells sorted from blood, sampled in a trial of the OX40 agonist ivuxolimab. These receptors were collected from an adult with an advanced solid tumor such as melanoma, head and neck, liver or kidney cancer.

This chain links TRBV29-1 with TRBJ2-6, with D unresolved. The V gene's germline CDR1 is SQVTM and CDR2 ANQGSEA. Trimming removed 5 bases at V and 4 bases at J, with 6 bases between. The CDR3 has 12 residues. DNA for the CDR3: TGCAGCGTTTTGGACGGGGCCAACGTCCTGACTTTC. It specifies CSVLDGANVLTF.

This clone was counted a single time. The chain recombines TRBV29-1 with TRBJ2-3; 8 bases match TRBD1. Germline CDR1 is SQVTM and CDR2 is ANQGSEA. The V gene end was trimmed by 6 bases and the J gene end by 5 bases; junction bases not matched to a gene: 7. The CDR3 has 13 residues. The CDR3: CSVVTGVGDTQYF. The CDR3 coding sequence is TGCAGCGTGGTGACAGGGGTTGGAGATACGCAGTATTTT.

The J gene is TRBJ1-2, the V gene TRBV27, with 12 bases that match TRBD1. CDR3 size: 18 residues. The germline CDR1 and CDR2 sequences are MNHEY and SMNVEV (reference sequence). The J segment lost 4 bases and the V segment lost 5 bases, leaving 14 bases of the junction unmatched. CDR3 region: CASSRLGTGGPGGYGYTF. In nucleotides, the CDR3 is TGTGCCAGCAGTCGATTGGGGACAGGGGGCCCGGGAGGCTATGGCTACACCTTC.

J is TRBJ1-4 and V is TRBV5-6; 7 bases align to TRBD1. The germline gives CDR1 SGHDT, CDR2 YYEEEE. The V segment lost 4 bases and the J segment 7 bases; nucleotides outside the gene matches: 7. The CDR3 extends over 14 amino acids. The CDR3 sequence: CASSPYDRAEKLFF. The CDR3, as DNA: TGTGCCAGCAGCCCCTATGACAGGGCTGAAAAACTGTTTTTT.

CDR3 region: CASSGSGLAGGSYEQYF. The CDR3 nucleotides are TGCGCCAGCAGCGGCTCGGGACTAGCGGGGGGATCCTACGAGCAGTACTTC. V usage is TRBV5-1 and J usage is TRBJ2-7; TRBD2 matches at 15 bases. The trim removed 4 bases at V and 1 base at J, leaving 6 bases unmatched. The CDR3 runs to 17 residues. The V gene's germline CDR1 is SGHRS and CDR2 YFSETQ.

V and J are TRBV6-6 and TRBJ2-3; a possible D gene is TRBD2 (5 bases). The V gene lost 0 bases and the J gene lost 2 bases, with 9 bases spanning the gap. The CDR3 contains 15 residues. CDR1 is MNHNY and CDR2 is SVGAGI in the germline V gene (reference sequence). The CDR3 here is CASSYSEEFTDTQYF. The CDR3 nucleotides are TGTGCCAGCAGTTACTCGGAGGAATTCACAGATACGCAGTATTTT.

The chain has TRBV5-8 and TRBJ2-7, with TRBD1 matching 10 bases. V lost 10 bases to trimming and J lost 7 bases; unmatched junction nucleotides: 11. Looked up from germline, CDR1 is SGHTS and CDR2 is YDEGEE. This CDR3 is built from 13 residues. As DNA, the CDR3 is TGTGCCGGGGGGGGACAGGGGACGAGTGAGCAGTACTTC. Translated: CAGGGQGTSEQYF.

The chain carries TRBV5-4 and TRBJ2-7; D remains unclear. The V end was cut by 0 bases, the J end by 6 bases, with 7 bases between. The CDR3 has 12 amino acids. Germline CDR1 is SGHNT and CDR2 is YYREEE (reference sequence). Here the CDR3 reads CASSLEGFEQYF. For the CDR3, the DNA is TGTGCCAGCAGCTTGGAAGGATTCGAGCAGTACTTC.

This clone is a singleton in its sample. The chain has TRBV9 and TRBJ1-3, with TRBD1 matching 7 bases. V dropped 4 bases and J dropped 0; count of bases not matched to a gene: 7. CDR3 length: 16 residues. Germline V CDR1 and CDR2: SGDLS, YYNGEE. The CDR3 bases are TGTGCCAGCAGCCTGAGAGGGGACAGCTCTGGAAACACCATATATTTT. It translates to CASSLRGDSSGNTIYF.

V and J are TRBV19 and TRBJ2-3, with 10 bases lining up with TRBD2. CDR1 LNHDA and CDR2 SQIVND come from the germline V gene (reference sequence). V lost 3 bases to trimming and J lost 2 bases; unmatched junction nucleotides: 2. This CDR3 is 15 amino acids long. The CDR3: CASSISGGFTDTQYF. The CDR3 DNA reads TGTGCCAGTAGTATTAGCGGGGGGTTCACAGATACGCAGTATTTT. The full variable domain, in which reference TRBV19 and TRBJ2-3 provide the parts outside the CDR3, is DGGITQSPKYLFRKEGQNVTLSCEQNLNHDAMYWYRQDPGQGLRLIYYSQIVNDFQKGDIAEGYSVSREKKESFPLTVTSAQKNPTAFYLCASSISGGFTDTQYFGPGTRLTVL.

This clone has just one count. CDR3 nucleotide sequence: TGTGCCAGCAGCTTGATTCAGCCTAATTCACCCCTCCACTTT. This encodes CASSLIQPNSPLHF. The rearrangement uses TRBV5-8 and TRBJ1-6; D unclear. Per the germline V gene, CDR1 is SGHTS and CDR2 is YDEGEE. This CDR3 is built from 14 residues. The V gene lost 1 base and the J gene lost 6 bases, with 8 bases spanning the gap.

The chain employs TRBV30 and TRBJ2-7; 8 bases match TRBD1. Per germline, CDR1 GTSNPN and CDR2 SVGIG (reference sequence). The CDR3 consists of 14 residues. V shed 4 bases, J shed 0 bases, and the junction held 5 bases outside the gene matches. The CDR3 spells CAWKRTGSSYEQYF. CDR3 coding DNA: TGTGCCTGGAAAAGGACAGGGAGCTCCTACGAGCAGTACTTC.

The table lists this clone with a count of one. V and J are TRBV7-9 and TRBJ2-6, with 8 bases lining up with TRBD2. V shed 10 bases, J shed 0 bases, and the junction held 11 bases outside the gene matches. The germline CDR1 and CDR2 sequences are SEHNR and FQNEAQ (reference sequence). This CDR3 region has 17 residues. The CDR3 nucleotides read TGTGCCACCTACCCGGGGGGGGGCATCTCTGGGGCCAACGTCCTGACTTTC. The encoded protein is CATYPGGGISGANVLTF.

To note about this clone: The germline gene is not matched at one end of the junction; a read error may be the cause. The J gene is TRBJ1-2, the V gene TRBV6-1, with TRBD1 matching 7 bases. From germline, CDR1 is MNHNS and CDR2 SASEGT. This CDR3 has 16 amino acids. The CDR3 protein is CAISGGPGTVSSGYTF. In nucleotides, the CDR3 is TGTGCCATCAGTGGAGGTCCGGGGACAGTGTCAAGCGGCTACACCTTC.

The chain has TRBV19 and TRBJ1-2; 8 bases fit TRBD1. J was trimmed by 4 bases and V by 7 bases; bases with no gene match: 5. The CDR3 runs to 13 residues. Germline loops: CDR1 LNHDA, CDR2 SQIVND (reference sequence). CDR3 sequence reads: CASIRQGTYGYTF. As DNA, the CDR3 is TGTGCCAGTATCCGACAGGGGACCTATGGCTACACCTTC.

CDR3 bases: TGTGCCAGCAGTTACTCGAAGGGGGGTGGAAACACCATATATTTT. Translation gives CASSYSKGGGNTIYF. V gene TRBV6-5 combines with J gene TRBJ1-3, with TRBD1 as a possible D gene (6 bases). The V end was cut by 0 bases, the J end by 3 bases, with 9 bases between. The CDR3 covers 15 residues. Germline V CDR1 and CDR2: MNHEY, SVGAGI.

The chain joins TRBV6-5 to TRBJ1-3, with D possibly being TRBD1 (5 bases). The germline V gene encodes CDR1 MNHEY and CDR2 SVGAGI. The CDR3 is 16 residues long. The V and J ends lost 0 bases and 3 bases respectively, with 12 bases between them. The CDR3 sequence is CASSYSTGTGGNTIYF. CDR3 nucleotides: TGTGCCAGCAGTTACTCGACCGGGACTGGTGGAAACACCATATATTTT.

This CDR3 reads CASSQETVSRFTRDTEAFF. CDR3 coding DNA: TGCGCCAGCAGCCAAGAAACTGTTTCGCGCTTTACGCGGGATACTGAAGCTTTCTTT. The chain carries TRBV4-3 and TRBJ1-1, with unresolved D. V lost 0 bases to trimming and J lost 5 bases, with 25 bases between them. Germline V gene data show CDR1 as LGHNA and CDR2 as YSLEER. The CDR3 covers 19 residues.

A few counts support this clone. The rearrangement links TRBV10-3 to TRBJ2-5, with a possible D match to TRBD2 (6 bases). The CDR3 is 17 amino acids. Per the germline V gene, CDR1 is ENHRY and CDR2 is SYGVKD. V was trimmed by 4 bases and J by 2 bases, leaving 20 bases between them. The CDR3 sequence is CAISGPPGDEDQETQYF. The CDR3 DNA is TGTGCCATCAGTGGACCCCCGGGGGATGAAGATCAAGAGACCCAGTACTTC.

The V call is TRBV12-5, the J call TRBJ1-2; D unresolved. Trimming took 3 bases from V and 3 from J, leaving 2 bases between them. The germline V gene encodes CDR1 LGHNT and CDR2 FRNRAP. There are 11 residues in the CDR3. The CDR3 nucleotides read TGTGCTAGTGGTTTAGACTATGGCTACACCTTC. The encoded protein is CASGLDYGYTF.

The genes are TRBV6-5 and TRBJ2-7; 11 bases line up with TRBD2. Trimming removed 6 bases from V and 2 bases from J; junction bases left unmatched: 6. The germline V gene has CDR1 MNHEY and CDR2 SVGAGI. The CDR3 extends over 15 amino acids. CDR3 region: CASRRGTSGTYEQYF. CDR3 sequence (DNA): TGTGCCAGCAGGCGTGGGACTAGCGGAACCTACGAGCAGTACTTC.

This rearrangement joins TRBV9 to TRBJ2-3; the D call may be TRBD1 or TRBD2 (5 bases each). Germline loops: CDR1 SGDLS, CDR2 YYNGEE. The length of the CDR3 is 15 residues. The V end was cut by 3 bases, the J end by 2 bases, with 13 bases between. CDR3 sequence reads: CASSARGASTDTQYF. CDR3 coding DNA: TGTGCCAGCAGCGCCCGGGGCGCGTCCACAGATACGCAGTATTTT.

This chain connects TRBV18 to TRBJ1-6; D is unclear. The V end was cut by 3 bases, the J end by 10 bases, with 10 bases between. The CDR3 spans 13 residues. Looked up from germline, CDR1 is KGHSH and CDR2 is LQKENI. The CDR3 region has the DNA TGTGCCAGCTCACCCGAGAGTGGGTCACCCCTCCACTTT. It encodes CASSPESGSPLHF.

This chain connects TRBV6-5 to TRBJ2-1; D call uncertain. The ends were cut back, 8 bases at V and 6 bases at J, with 14 bases in the middle. The CDR3 is 13 amino acids. Germline V gives CDR1 MNHEY, CDR2 SVGAGI. The CDR3 DNA reads as TGTGCCAGCGAGAATCAATGGTCCAATGAGCAGTTCTTC. Residues: CASENQWSNEQFF.

This rearrangement joins TRBV30 to TRBJ1-1, with D tentatively TRBD1 (6 bases). The germline gives CDR1 GTSNPN, CDR2 SVGIG (reference sequence). The CDR3 runs to 13 residues. Trimming left V 3 bases short and J 5 bases short, with 13 bases between. The CDR3 DNA sequence: TGTGCCTGGAGCCAGGGGAAGCGGACTGAAGCTTTCTTT. Translated, it gives CAWSQGKRTEAFF. Filled out from reference TRBV30 and TRBJ1-1, the complete variable domain reads SQTIHQWPATLVQPVGSPLSLECTVEGTSNPNLYWYRQAAGRGLQLLFYSVGIGQISSEVPQNLSASRPQDRQFILSSKKLLLSDSGFYLCAWSQGKRTEAFFGQGTRLTVV.

This clone was recorded a few times. The chain couples TRBV28 to TRBJ1-1; D gene unclear. The CDR3 runs 13 residues. The germline V and J ends were trimmed by 2 bases and 1 base, with 5 bases remaining between them. Germline V CDR1 and CDR2: MDHEN, SYDVKM. For the CDR3, the DNA is TGTGCCAGCAGTTTAGGCAGGAACACTGAAGCTTTCTTT. Translated: CASSLGRNTEAFF.

The rearrangement joins TRBV18 to TRBJ1-2; D gene ambiguous. V dropped 2 bases and J dropped 4 bases, with 11 bases sitting between them. The CDR3 runs 14 residues. Germline V gene sequence: CDR1 KGHSH, CDR2 LQKENI. In nucleotides, the CDR3 is TGTGCCAGCTCACCAGTACAGTCCCTCTATGGCTACACCTTC. This encodes CASSPVQSLYGYTF.

The J gene is TRBJ2-4, the V gene TRBV7-9; D is possibly TRBD1 or TRBD2 (5 bases each). Germline CDR1 SEHNR, CDR2 FQNEAQ (reference sequence). This CDR3 has 17 residues. With 1 base removed from V and 9 bases from J, the gap between germline ends came to 22 bases. The CDR3 spells CASSLGQGAPGITIQYF. Written as DNA, the CDR3 is TGTGCCAGCAGCTTAGGGCAGGGAGCCCCCGGAATAACCATTCAGTACTTC.

This clone was seen only a few times. V and J are TRBV4-2 and TRBJ1-2, with D possibly TRBD1 on 6 matching bases. The CDR3 contains 12 residues. Trimming took off 2 bases at V and 7 bases at J, with 8 bases between the two ends. The germline V gene has CDR1 LGHNA and CDR2 YNFKEQ. CDR3 sequence: CASSQSTGGYTF. The DNA of the CDR3 is TGTGCCAGCAGCCAATCGACAGGTGGCTACACCTTC.

In nucleotides, the CDR3 is TGTGCCAGCAGCCAAGAGTTCGGTAGCGGGGGCCCCTACGAGCAGTACTTC. Protein product: CASSQEFGSGGPYEQYF. The genes are TRBV5-4 and TRBJ2-7; 9 nucleotides align to TRBD2. CDR1 and CDR2 from the germline V gene are SGHNT and YYREEE (reference sequence). The CDR3 consists of 17 residues. V lost 4 bases, J lost 2 bases, and 13 bases stayed unmatched.